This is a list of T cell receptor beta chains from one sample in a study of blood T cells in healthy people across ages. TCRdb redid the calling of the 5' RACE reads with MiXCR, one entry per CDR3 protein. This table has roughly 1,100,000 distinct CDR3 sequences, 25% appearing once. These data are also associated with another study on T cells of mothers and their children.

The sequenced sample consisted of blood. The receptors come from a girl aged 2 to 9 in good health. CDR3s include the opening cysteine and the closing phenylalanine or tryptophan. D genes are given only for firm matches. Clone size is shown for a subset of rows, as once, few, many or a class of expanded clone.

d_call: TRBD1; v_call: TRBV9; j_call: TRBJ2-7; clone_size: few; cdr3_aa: CASSVDGTGIYEQYF; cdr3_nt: TGTGCCAGCAGCGTAGATGGGACAGGGATCTACGAGCAGTACTTC
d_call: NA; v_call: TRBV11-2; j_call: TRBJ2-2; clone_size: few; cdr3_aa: CASSHATSPTNTGELFF; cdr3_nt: TGTGCCAGCAGCCATGCTACTAGCCCGACGAACACCGGGGAGCTGTTTTTT
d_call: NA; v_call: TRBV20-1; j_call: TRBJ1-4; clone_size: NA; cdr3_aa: CSASGRVNGKLFF; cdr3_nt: TGCAGTGCTAGCGGACGGGTTAATGGAAAACTGTTTTTT
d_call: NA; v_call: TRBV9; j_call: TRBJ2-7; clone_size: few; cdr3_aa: CASSVGRNSYEQYF; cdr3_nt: TGTGCCAGCAGCGTAGGACGGAACTCCTACGAGCAGTACTTC
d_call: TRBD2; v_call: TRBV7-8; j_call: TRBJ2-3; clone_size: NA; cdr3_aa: CASSSFGREGTDTQYF; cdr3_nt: TGTGCCAGCAGTTCTTTCGGCCGGGAGGGAACAGATACGCAGTATTTT
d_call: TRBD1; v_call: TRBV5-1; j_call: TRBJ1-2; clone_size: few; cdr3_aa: CASSLDGTGGDGYTF; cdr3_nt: TGCGCCAGCAGCTTGGACGGGACAGGGGGGGATGGCTACACCTTC
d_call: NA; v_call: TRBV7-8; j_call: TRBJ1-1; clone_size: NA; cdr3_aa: CASSLAGQLNTEAFF; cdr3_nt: TGTGCCAGCAGCCTAGCGGGACAACTGAACACTGAAGCTTTCTTT
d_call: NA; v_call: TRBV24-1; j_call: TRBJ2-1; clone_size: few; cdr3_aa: CATSDTRGQGVVEQFF; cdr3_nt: TGTGCCACCAGTGACACCAGGGGCCAAGGTGTAGTTGAGCAGTTCTTC
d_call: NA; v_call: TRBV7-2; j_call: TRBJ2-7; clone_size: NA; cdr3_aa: CASSGWGYEQYF; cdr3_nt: TGTGCCAGCAGCGGGTGGGGTTACGAGCAGTACTTC
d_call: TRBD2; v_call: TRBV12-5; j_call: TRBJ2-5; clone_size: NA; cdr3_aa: CASGLTPTSGRGETQYF; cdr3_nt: TGTGCTAGTGGTTTGACCCCAACTAGCGGGAGAGGAGAGACCCAGTACTTC
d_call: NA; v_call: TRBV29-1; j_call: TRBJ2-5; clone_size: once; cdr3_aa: CSVRTKETQYF; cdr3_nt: TGCAGCGTTCGAACAAAGGAGACCCAGTACTTC
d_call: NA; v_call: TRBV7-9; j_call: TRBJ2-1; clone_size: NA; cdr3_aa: CASSRTDNERFF; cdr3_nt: TGTGCCAGCAGCAGGACTGACAATGAGCGGTTCTTC
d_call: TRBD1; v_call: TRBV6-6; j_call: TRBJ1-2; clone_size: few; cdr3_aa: CASSRDSSILYGYTF; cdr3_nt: TGTGCCAGCAGTCGGGACAGCTCAATTCTCTATGGCTACACCTTC
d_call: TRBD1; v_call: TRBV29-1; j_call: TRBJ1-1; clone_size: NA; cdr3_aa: CSAGQGPGTEAFF; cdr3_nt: TGCAGCGCCGGACAGGGTCCGGGCACTGAAGCTTTCTTT
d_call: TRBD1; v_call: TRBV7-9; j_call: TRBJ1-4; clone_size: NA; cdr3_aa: CASSLGDRAPEKLFF; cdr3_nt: TGTGCCAGCAGCCTGGGGGACAGGGCGCCTGAAAAACTGTTTTTT
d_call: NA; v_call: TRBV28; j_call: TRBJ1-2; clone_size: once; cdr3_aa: CASSHRTGGGYTF; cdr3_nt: TGTGCCAGCAGTCACCGGACCGGGGGCGGCTACACCTTC
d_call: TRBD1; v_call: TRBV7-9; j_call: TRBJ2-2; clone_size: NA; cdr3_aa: CASSEPGQVSGELFF; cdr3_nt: TGTGCCAGCAGCGAACCGGGACAGGTGTCCGGGGAGCTGTTTTTT
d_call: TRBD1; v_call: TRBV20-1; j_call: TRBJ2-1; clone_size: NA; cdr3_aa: CSAGRDRGVEGQFF; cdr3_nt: TGCAGTGCTGGACGGGACAGGGGAGTAGAAGGGCAGTTCTTC
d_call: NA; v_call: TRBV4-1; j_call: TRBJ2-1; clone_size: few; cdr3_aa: CASSQDPPSGKTRGEQFF; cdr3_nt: TGCGCCAGCAGCCAAGACCCGCCCTCAGGGAAGACCCGCGGTGAGCAGTTCTTC
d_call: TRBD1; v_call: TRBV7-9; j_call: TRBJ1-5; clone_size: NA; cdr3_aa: CASSSGQGAGNQPQHF; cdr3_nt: TGTGCCAGCAGCTCAGGGCAGGGGGCTGGAAATCAGCCCCAGCATTTT
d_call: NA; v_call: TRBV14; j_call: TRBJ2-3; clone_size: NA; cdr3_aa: CASSRPTTASGTDTQYF; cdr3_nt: TGTGCCAGCAGCCGACCGACCACTGCTAGCGGCACAGATACGCAGTATTTT
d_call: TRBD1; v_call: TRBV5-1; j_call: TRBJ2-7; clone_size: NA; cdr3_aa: CASSLGYGQGDYYEQYF; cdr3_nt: TGCGCCAGCAGCTTGGGATACGGACAGGGGGATTACTACGAGCAGTACTTC